This T cell receptor (beta chain) is from a study of T cell clonality in common variable immunodeficiency. The study, taken as a whole, reports: Compared with controls, CVID subjects had fewer shared TCRbeta clones. Reportedly, TCR beta sequences from common variable immunodeficiency showed fewer deletions and N-nucleotide insertions.

The CDR3 extends over 13 amino acids. Germline loops: CDR1 GTSNPN, CDR2 SVGIG (reference sequence). V was shortened by 4 bases and J by 7 bases, with 16 bases between the two germline ends. The assay was immunoSEQ multiplex PCR, and TCRdb's table has in-frame clones only and misses some. The sample shows roughly 60,000 clones, none of them appearing just once. This clone was seen ten or more times. Its antigen is not known. Read data end 3 residues before the CDR3 end; the end is taken from the germline J gene. Sequencing was carried out using peripheral blood mononuclear cells. The chain couples TRBV30 to TRBJ1-2, with TRBD1 as a possible D gene (6 bases). The sequence was collected from a person aged 18 to 75 in good health. CDR3 amino acids: CAWNEGGIAGYTF. CDR3 bases read: TGTGCCTGGAATGAGGGGGGGATCGCTGGC.